Below are 17 T cell receptor beta chains sequenced from a single sample in a study of blood T cell repertoires in COVID-19. This table comes from immunoSEQ multiplex PCR, and its TCRdb copy is limited to in-frame clones, with some not included. The table shows about 310,000 clones, with roughly 90% occurring only once. Specimen: PBMCs or T cells enriched from blood (not recorded which). All receptors come from a young woman who had recovered from COVID-19.

The rearrangement uses TRBV21-1 and TRBJ2-3; the listed D gene, TRBD1, was not tested against the DNA. TRBV21-1 is designated a pseudogene. The CDR3 is 16 residues long. CDR3 region: CASSIPWDRERDTQYF. CDR3 nucleotide sequence: TGTGCCAGCAGCATCCCCTGGGACAGGGAACGGGATACGCAGTATTTT.

The chain couples TRBV2 to TRBJ2-1, with TRBD1 identical over 9 bases. The germline V gene has CDR1 SNHLY and CDR2 FYNNEI. V was pared by 4 bases and J by 3 bases, with 1 base of the junction left unmatched. The CDR3 contains 14 residues. The DNA of the CDR3 is TGTGCCAGCAGTGGACAGGGGGGCTACAATGAGCAGTTCTTC. It yields the protein CASSGQGGYNEQFF.

The chain is built from TRBV28 and TRBJ1-6; D remains ambiguous. The CDR3 extends over 15 amino acids. Germline values: CDR1 MDHEN, CDR2 SYDVKM. The V end was cut by 1 base, the J end by 10 bases, with 14 bases between. The DNA of the CDR3 is TGTGCCAGCAGTTTATTTCAATCATCGGGGTCACCCCTCCACTTT. Translating it yields CASSLFQSSGSPLHF.

The J gene is TRBJ2-3, the V gene TRBV7-9; D might be TRBD2 (5 bases). Trimming cost V 1 base and J 2 bases, with 13 bases left between them. Germline CDR1 SEHNR, CDR2 FQNEAQ (reference sequence). The CDR3 has 16 amino acids. The CDR3 DNA reads as TGTGCCAGCAGCTTAGGTCGGGGTCTGGACACAGATACGCAGTATTTT. Its protein is CASSLGRGLDTDTQYF.

V gene TRBV12-5 combines with J gene TRBJ2-2; TRBD1 aligns across 7 bases. From germline, CDR1 is LGHNT and CDR2 FRNRAP. V dropped 3 bases and J dropped 5; count of bases not matched to a gene: 6. This CDR3 comprises 15 residues. CDR3 DNA sequence: TGTGCTAGTGGTTTCGGACAGGCGAGAACCGGGGAGCTGTTTTTT. As protein: CASGFGQARTGELFF.

This chain joins TRBV20-1 and TRBJ1-5; D gene unclear. Germline V gene lookup returns CDR1 DFQATT and CDR2 SNEGSKA (reference sequence). The CDR3 is 14 amino acids. V was cut by 3 bases and J by 0 bases, with 9 bases left in between. This CDR3 reads CSASGDYSNQPQHF. The CDR3, as DNA: TGCAGTGCTAGTGGCGATTATAGCAATCAGCCCCAGCATTTT.

This clone was seen more than once but under ten times. The chain recombines TRBV27 with TRBJ2-7, with TRBD1 matching 10 bases. CDR1 MNHEY and CDR2 SMNVEV come from the germline V gene (reference sequence). The CDR3 sequence is 16 residues long. Unmatched junction bases numbered 6, after V lost 0 bases and J lost 4 bases. CDR3 region: CASSLSSPGQGYEQYF. CDR3 sequence (DNA): TGTGCCAGCAGTTTATCGTCCCCGGGACAGGGGTACGAGCAGTACTTC.

This chain uses TRBV6-5 with TRBJ2-2, with a possible D match to TRBD2 (6 bases). The CDR3 extends over 14 amino acids. V lost 7 bases and J 1 base, leaving 10 bases between the germline ends. CDR1 is MNHEY and CDR2 is SVGAGI in the germline V gene. CDR3 coding DNA: TGTGCCAGCACGGGGCGGGAGAACACCGGGGAGCTGTTTTTT. Protein product: CASTGRENTGELFF.

This clone was recorded only once. The rearrangement links TRBV27 to TRBJ1-5; 9 positions match TRBD1. The V segment lost 5 bases and the J segment 7 bases; nucleotides outside the gene matches: 12. The CDR3 loop spans 16 amino acids. Germline CDR1 and CDR2: MNHEY and SMNVEV (reference sequence). This CDR3 reads CASSLRGQGNGQPQHF. The CDR3 DNA reads as TGTGCCAGCAGTCTCCGGGGACAGGGAAACGGGCAGCCCCAGCATTTT.

The chain carries TRBV28 and TRBJ2-5, with D maybe TRBD1 (6 bases). CDR3 length: 16 residues. Trimming shortened V by 5 bases and J by 4 bases, and 20 bases separated the two germline ends. CDR1 MDHEN and CDR2 SYDVKM come from the germline V gene. The CDR3 nucleotides are TGTGCCAGCAGTCACGCGAGACCCACAGGGCGAGAGACCCAGTACTTC. The encoded protein is CASSHARPTGRETQYF.

V gene TRBV2 combines with J gene TRBJ2-1, with D unclear. The CDR3 is 12 amino acids. Germline V gene data show CDR1 as SNHLY and CDR2 as FYNNEI. V shed 3 bases and J shed 4 bases, with 4 bases lying between them. DNA of the CDR3: TGTGCCAGCAGTGAGTCTTACAATGAGCAGTTCTTC. Residues: CASSESYNEQFF. The whole variable domain, filled in from reference TRBV2 and TRBJ2-1, reads EPEVTQTPSHQVTQMGQEVILRCVPISNHLYFYWYRQILGQKVEFLVSFYNNEISEKSEIFDDQFSVERPDGSNFTLKIRSTKLEDSAMYFCASSESYNEQFFGPGTRLTVL.

The genes are TRBV3-1 (or the pseudogene TRBV3-2) and TRBJ2-7, with 7 bases aligning to TRBD1. V trimming: 3 bases; J trimming: 4 bases; junction bases outside the gene matches: 6. Germline V gene lookup returns CDR1 LGHDT and CDR2 YNNKEL (reference sequence). The CDR3 length is 14 residues. CDR3 DNA sequence: TGTGCCAGCAGCCAGAGGGGGCGCGTATACGAGCAGTACTTC. This gives the protein CASSQRGRVYEQYF.

The chain joins TRBV7-9 to TRBJ2-7, with D maybe TRBD1 (5 bases). CDR1 SEHNR and CDR2 FQNEAQ come from the germline V gene (reference sequence). The CDR3 contains 14 residues. V shed 2 bases and J shed 6 bases, with 14 bases lying between them. The CDR3 DNA reads as TGTGCCAGCAGCTTAACGCAGGGAAGGGGCGAGCAGTACTTC. Protein sequence: CASSLTQGRGEQYF.

The chain links TRBV29-1 to TRBJ1-1; 8 bases map to TRBD1. The trim removed 3 bases at V and 8 bases at J, leaving 14 bases unmatched. CDR3 length: 15 residues. From germline, CDR1 is SQVTM and CDR2 ANQGSEA. The CDR3 region has the DNA TGCAGCGTTGAGGATATTAGGACAGGGAGTAGGGAAGCTTTCTTT. Its translation is CSVEDIRTGSREAFF.

This clone was detected only once. The genes are TRBV7-9 and TRBJ1-2; unclear D gene. Deletions cut 8 bases from V and 5 bases from J, with 18 bases between. CDR1 and CDR2 from the germline V gene are SEHNR and FQNEAQ (reference sequence). The length of the CDR3 is 14 residues. The CDR3 bases are TGTGCCAGCGTTAATGGTGCGGGGAATTATGGCTACACCTTC. As protein: CASVNGAGNYGYTF.

This chain links TRBV29-1 with TRBJ1-1; D unclear. CDR3 length: 13 amino acids. V lost 4 bases, J lost 3 bases, and 12 bases lay in between. The germline V gene has CDR1 SQVTM and CDR2 ANQGSEA. The chain's CDR3 is CSVAGYGDTEAFF. The CDR3 DNA follows: TGCAGCGTTGCGGGGTATGGGGACACTGAAGCTTTCTTT.

The chain uses TRBV15 and TRBJ2-7; 11 nucleotides line up with TRBD2. This CDR3 is 18 amino acids long. V lost 0 bases, J lost 1 base, and 8 bases stayed unmatched. Germline lookup yields CDR1 LNHNV and CDR2 YYDKDF (reference sequence). The DNA of the CDR3 is TGTGCCACCAGCAGAGATCCTGGACTAGCGGGTTTGTCCTACGAGCAGTACTTC. Protein product: CATSRDPGLAGLSYEQYF.